A single sample is the source of the 14 T cell receptor beta chains below, sequenced in a study of a mutant IDH1 vaccine in newly diagnosed glioma. Time point noted: week 23, last vaccination. The study gave 300 ug of mutant IDH1 20-mer peptide per vaccine dose, with topical imiquimod. The method was immunoSEQ multiplex PCR; TCRdb's version includes in-frame clones alone and lacks a portion of them. Of just over 65,000 clones detected, 84% appear once; the ten largest clones hold 13%. Antigen specificity for these receptors is unknown. Sample: PBMCs, taken from a glioma patient whose treatment included an IDH1 peptide vaccine. These receptors all come from a man between 18 and 35 years old with glioma.

The chain links TRBV6-5 to TRBJ1-4; no firm D call. V was pared by 2 bases and J by 5 bases, with 9 bases between. The CDR3 is 14 amino acids. The germline V gene has CDR1 MNHEY and CDR2 SVGAGI. The chain's CDR3 is CASSYLDGNEKLFF. DNA of the CDR3: TGTGCCAGCAGTTACCTGGACGGCAATGAAAAACTGTTTTTT.

The gene calls are TRBV7-8 and TRBJ1-4; the match to TRBD1 covers 8 bases. Per germline, CDR1 SGHVS and CDR2 FQNEAQ. J gave up 3 bases and V 2 bases, and 5 bases lay outside the gene matches. This CDR3 comprises 16 residues. In nucleotides, the CDR3 is TGTGCCAGCAGCTTATACAGGGGGGGTGCTAATGAAAAACTGTTTTTT. Translation gives CASSLYRGGANEKLFF.

The chain combines TRBV7-9 with TRBJ2-7, with a weak D call TRBD1 (6 bases). The germline gives CDR1 SEHNR, CDR2 FQNEAQ (reference sequence). Trimming removed 1 base from V and 4 bases from J, with 14 bases in between. CDR3 length: 15 residues. CDR3 in amino acids: CASSLDRASLYEQYF. The CDR3 coding sequence is TGTGCCAGCAGCTTAGACAGGGCCTCACTTTACGAGCAGTACTTC.

The chain links TRBV28 to TRBJ1-2; possible D gene TRBD1, 5 bases. The germline CDR1 and CDR2 sequences are MDHEN and SYDVKM. Deletions cut 7 bases from V and 3 bases from J, with 9 bases between. The CDR3 consists of 12 residues. CDR3: CASMGRDYGYTF. CDR3 coding DNA: TGTGCCAGCATGGGGCGGGACTATGGCTACACCTTC.

The chain carries TRBV19 and TRBJ2-5; a possible D gene is TRBD2 (6 bases). Trimming left V 6 bases short and J 1 base short, with 12 bases between. This CDR3 comprises 14 residues. Per the germline V gene, CDR1 is LNHDA and CDR2 is SQIVND (reference sequence). CDR3: CASRRDWAQETQYF. As DNA, the CDR3 is TGTGCCAGTAGAAGGGACTGGGCCCAAGAGACCCAGTACTTC.

The sample holds a few counts of this clone. The CDR3 coding sequence is TGTGCCAGCCTCCGGGACGTCCAAGAGACCCAGTACTTC. It yields the protein CASLRDVQETQYF. The V call is TRBV2, the J call TRBJ2-5, with D possibly being TRBD1 or TRBD2 (5 bases each). This CDR3 has 13 residues. The germline gives CDR1 SNHLY, CDR2 FYNNEI. The V end lost 8 bases, the J end lost 1 base, and 11 bases lay between the germline ends.

The V and J genes are TRBV30 and TRBJ2-5, with a tentative D call TRBD2 (5 bases). Trimming took 4 bases from V and 3 from J, leaving 33 bases between them. The CDR3 covers 20 residues. Germline V CDR1 and CDR2: GTSNPN, SVGIG (reference sequence). CDR3 coding DNA: TGTGCCTGGACCGTCCTGGGCCAACGCGAAGGGCCATGGGGAGAAGAGACCCAGTACTTC. Translating it yields CAWTVLGQREGPWGEETQYF.

This chain links TRBV9 with TRBJ1-2, with unresolved D. CDR1 is SGDLS and CDR2 is YYNGEE in the germline V gene. The CDR3 consists of 12 residues. V was clipped by 1 base and J by 10 bases, with 11 bases between them. Here the CDR3 DNA reads TGTGCCAGCAGCGTACTAGGACTCGACTACACCTTC. Translation: CASSVLGLDYTF.

The rearrangement joins TRBV4-2 to TRBJ2-7; 10 nucleotides match TRBD2. Germline V gene sequence: CDR1 LGHNA, CDR2 YNFKEQ. V lost 4 bases to trimming and J lost 2 bases; unmatched junction nucleotides: 2. This CDR3 is built from 14 residues. CDR3: CASSPGLAAYEQYF. In nucleotides, the CDR3 is TGTGCCAGCAGCCCCGGACTAGCGGCCTACGAGCAGTACTTC.

The chain is built from TRBV28 and TRBJ1-1; D gene uncertain. Per germline, CDR1 MDHEN and CDR2 SYDVKM. This CDR3 is 14 amino acids long. V shed 6 bases and J shed 3 bases, with 14 bases lying between them. The CDR3: CASRHGSRYTEAFF. CDR3 nucleotides: TGTGCCAGCAGGCATGGGTCCCGTTACACTGAAGCTTTCTTT.

The chain joins TRBV27 to TRBJ1-6, with D unresolved. The ends were cut back, 6 bases at V and 0 bases at J, with 18 bases in the middle. This CDR3 contains 18 residues. CDR1 and CDR2 (germline): MNHEY, SMNVEV (reference sequence). CDR3 sequence: CASSPWTDVSSYNSPLHF. CDR3 DNA: TGTGCCAGCAGCCCGTGGACGGATGTTAGCTCCTATAATTCACCCCTCCACTTT.

V is TRBV4-1 and J is TRBJ2-6; D is undetermined. The length of the CDR3 is 15 residues. Trimming left V 4 bases short and J 1 base short, with 8 bases between. Germline V gene data show CDR1 as MGHRA and CDR2 as YSYEKL. CDR3 coding DNA: TGCGCCAGCAGCCCGACCAATTCTGGGGCCAACGTCCTGACTTTC. This translates into CASSPTNSGANVLTF.

The genes are TRBV7-9 and TRBJ2-1; the D gene is possibly TRBD2 (6 bases). This CDR3 region has 15 residues. Germline V gene lookup returns CDR1 SEHNR and CDR2 FQNEAQ (reference sequence). Trimming took off 5 bases at V and 1 base at J, with 12 bases between the two ends. The CDR3 DNA follows: TGTGCCAGCAGCCGAAGGGACTTGTCCTACAATGAGCAGTTCTTC. Amino acids: CASSRRDLSYNEQFF.

The CDR3 sequence: CASSYGGGPNTEAFF. In DNA form, the CDR3 reads TGTGCCAGCAGTTACGGAGGGGGGCCCAACACTGAAGCTTTCTTT. The rearrangement uses TRBV6-6 and TRBJ1-1, with TRBD1 as a possible D gene (6 bases). V shed 2 bases and J shed 2 bases, with 12 bases lying between them. Germline lookup yields CDR1 MNHNY and CDR2 SVGAGI (reference sequence). The CDR3 totals 15 residues.